This T cell receptor (beta chain) was captured in a study of vaccination and CD4 T cells after COVID-19. About the research overall: Controls used CEFX viral epitopes (positive), HIV-1 Nef peptides (negative), or no peptide.

Oncomine TCR Beta short-read sequencing was applied to DNA from cultured CD4+ T cells. After culture, CD4+ T cells served as the source for genomic DNA extraction. TCRdb ran MiXCR on the PCR reads and lists one entry per CDR3 protein. The sample lists approximately 9,500 distinct CDR3 sequences; around 50% were seen once. Described treatment: roughly ten-day PBMC culture with coronavirus spike peptide pools or control peptides (ViraFEST assay). One should note that the unexposed donor's CD4+ T cells were collected before the COVID-19 pandemic (2011-2018). With peptide pools, ViraFEST first expanded antigen-specific T cells and afterwards sequenced their TCRs. As cell numbers allowed, unexposed-donor CD4+ T cells faced SARS-CoV-2 S/N and four cold-coronavirus spikes. V lost 4 bases and J 7 bases, leaving 16 bases between the germline ends. Germline CDR1 reads LGHNA; CDR2 reads YSLEER. This CDR3 is built from 15 residues.

Turning to this clonotype: No antigen is known for it.

Sequencing used CD4+ T cells from blood, cultured in vitro. The clonotype was recovered from a human donor in good health. This chain joins TRBV4-3 and TRBJ1-4, with a weak D call TRBD1 (5 bases). In nucleotides, the CDR3 is TGCGCCAGCAGCCCCACGACTGGGGGGGGTGAAAAACTGTTTTTT. Amino acid sequence: CASSPTTGGGEKLFF.